This record covers a single TCR beta chain. The record originates from a study of technical replicates of blood from a few donors. Profiled with immunoSEQ multiplex PCR; TCRdb holds only in-frame clones, not every one. Of approximately 15,000 clones in the sample, approximately 88% were seen once. The V gene lost 2 bases and the J gene lost 8 bases, with 16 bases spanning the gap. This CDR3 contains 15 residues. From germline, CDR1 is SEHNR and CDR2 FQNEAQ (reference sequence). Sequenced input: PBMCs. The source is a human donor in good health. The chain is built from TRBV7-9 and TRBJ2-1; maybe TRBD2 (6 bases). CDR3: CASSLNGGRMYEQFF. The CDR3 region has the DNA TGTGCCAGCAGCTTAAACGGAGGGAGGATGTATGAGCAGTTCTTC.